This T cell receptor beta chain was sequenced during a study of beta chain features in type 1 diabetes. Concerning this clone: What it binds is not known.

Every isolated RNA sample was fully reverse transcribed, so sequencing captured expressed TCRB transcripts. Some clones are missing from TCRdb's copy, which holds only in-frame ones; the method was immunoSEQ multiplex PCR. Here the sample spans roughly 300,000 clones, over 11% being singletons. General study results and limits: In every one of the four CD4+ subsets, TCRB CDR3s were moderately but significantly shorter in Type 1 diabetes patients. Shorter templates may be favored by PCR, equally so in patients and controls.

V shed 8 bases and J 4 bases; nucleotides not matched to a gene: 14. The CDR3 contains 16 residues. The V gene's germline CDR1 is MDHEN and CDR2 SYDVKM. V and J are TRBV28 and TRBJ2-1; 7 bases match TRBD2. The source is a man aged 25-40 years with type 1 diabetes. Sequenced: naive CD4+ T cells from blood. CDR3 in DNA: TGTGCCAGCTCCCATTCGACAGCTAGCGGATACAATGAGCAGTTCTTC. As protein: CASSHSTASGYNEQFF.